The present entry profiles one TCR beta chain with its context. This entry is derived from a study of blood T cell repertoires in COVID-19. Only in-frame clones appear in the TCRdb table, and some are missing; sequencing was by immunoSEQ multiplex PCR. The sample comprises 54,000 or so clones, over 75% of which are singletons, and approximately 8% rests with the top ten. Sequencing input: peripheral blood. This TCR was recovered from a man in his fifties or sixties with active COVID-19.

CDR3 amino acids: CASSLGGIANTGELFF. The CDR3 DNA sequence: TGTGCCAGCAGCTTAGGCGGGATCGCGAACACCGGGGAGCTGTTTTTT. The chain joins TRBV11-3 to TRBJ2-2; D perhaps matches TRBD2 (6 bases). Germline assignment: CDR1 SGHNT and CDR2 YENEEA. The CDR3 is made up of 16 amino acids. V was pared by 1 base and J by 0 bases, with 9 bases between.